This T cell receptor beta chain was captured in a study of T cell changes during pregnancy in multiple sclerosis. V was cut by 7 bases and J by 2 bases, with 14 bases left in between. The CDR3 contains 14 residues. Germline-derived CDR1 and CDR2 are MGHRA and YSYEKL. Sequenced by immunoSEQ multiplex PCR; TCRdb stores in-frame clones only, minus some. The table has 60,000 to 75,000 clones, 92% seen once. The V and J genes are TRBV4-1 and TRBJ2-5; D possibly corresponds to TRBD2 (5 bases). This clonotype was sampled from a female donor in good health, enrolled as a control in a pregnancy study. This sample comprised peripheral blood, obtained in the second trimester of pregnancy. As DNA, the CDR3 is TGCGCCAGCACCCCACGACCGGGGCAAGAGACCCAGTACTTC. Translated: CASTPRPGQETQYF.